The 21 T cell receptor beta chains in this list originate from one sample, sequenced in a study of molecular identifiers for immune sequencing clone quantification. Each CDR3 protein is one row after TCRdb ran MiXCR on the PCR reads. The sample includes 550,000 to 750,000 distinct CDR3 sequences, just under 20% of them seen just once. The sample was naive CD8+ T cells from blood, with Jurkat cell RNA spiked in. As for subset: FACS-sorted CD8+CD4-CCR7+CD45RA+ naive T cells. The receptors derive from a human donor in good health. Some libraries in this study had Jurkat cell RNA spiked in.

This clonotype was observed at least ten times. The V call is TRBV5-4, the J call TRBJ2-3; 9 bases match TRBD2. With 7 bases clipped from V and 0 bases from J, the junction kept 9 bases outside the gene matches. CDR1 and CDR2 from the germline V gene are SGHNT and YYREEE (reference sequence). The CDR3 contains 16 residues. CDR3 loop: CASFTLAGSSTDTQYF. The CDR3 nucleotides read TGTGCCAGCTTCACCCTAGCGGGATCTAGCACAGATACGCAGTATTTT.

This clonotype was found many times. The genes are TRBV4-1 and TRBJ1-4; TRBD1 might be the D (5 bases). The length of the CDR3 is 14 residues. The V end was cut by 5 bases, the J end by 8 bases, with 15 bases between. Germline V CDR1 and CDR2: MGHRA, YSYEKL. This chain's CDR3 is CASSFGYSGEKLFF. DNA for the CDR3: TGCGCCAGCAGCTTCGGATATTCAGGGGAAAAACTGTTTTTT.

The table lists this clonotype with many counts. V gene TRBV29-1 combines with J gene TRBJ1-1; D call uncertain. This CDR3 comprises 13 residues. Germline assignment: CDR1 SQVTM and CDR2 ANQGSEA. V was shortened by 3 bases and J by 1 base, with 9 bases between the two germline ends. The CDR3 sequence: CSVDGRSNTEAFF. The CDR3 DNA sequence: TGCAGCGTTGATGGCAGGTCGAACACTGAAGCTTTCTTT.

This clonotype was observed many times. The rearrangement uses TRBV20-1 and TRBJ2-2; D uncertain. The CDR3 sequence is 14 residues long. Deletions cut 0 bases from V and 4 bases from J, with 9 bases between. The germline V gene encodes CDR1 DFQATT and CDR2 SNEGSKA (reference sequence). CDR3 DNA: TGCAGTGCTAGAGAGACTCGAGGCACCGGGGAGCTGTTTTTT. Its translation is CSARETRGTGELFF.

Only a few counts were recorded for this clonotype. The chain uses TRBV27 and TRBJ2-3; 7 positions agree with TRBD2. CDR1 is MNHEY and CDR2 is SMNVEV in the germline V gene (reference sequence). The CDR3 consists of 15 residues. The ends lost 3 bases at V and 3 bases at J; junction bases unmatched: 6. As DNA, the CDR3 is TGTGCCAGCAGTTTCAAGGGAGGGGTGACAGATACGCAGTATTTT. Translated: CASSFKGGVTDTQYF.

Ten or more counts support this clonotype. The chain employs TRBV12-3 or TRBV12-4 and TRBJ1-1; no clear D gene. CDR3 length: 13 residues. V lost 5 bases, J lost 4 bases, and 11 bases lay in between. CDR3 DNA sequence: TGTGCCAGCAGTCCCCCGAATCCCACTGAAGCTTTCTTT. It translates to CASSPPNPTEAFF.

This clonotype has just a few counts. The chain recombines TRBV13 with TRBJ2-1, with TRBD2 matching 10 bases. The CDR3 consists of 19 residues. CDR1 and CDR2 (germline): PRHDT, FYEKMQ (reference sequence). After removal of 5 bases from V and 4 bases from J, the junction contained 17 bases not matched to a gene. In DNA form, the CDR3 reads TGTGCCAGCAGCGTGGGACTAGCGATTAACTTTGCCAGATACAATGAGCAGTTCTTC. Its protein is CASSVGLAINFARYNEQFF.

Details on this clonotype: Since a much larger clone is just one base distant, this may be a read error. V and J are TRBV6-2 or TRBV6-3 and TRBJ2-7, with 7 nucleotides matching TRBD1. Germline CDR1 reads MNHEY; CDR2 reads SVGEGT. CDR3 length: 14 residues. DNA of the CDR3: TGTGCCAGCAGTTACAGGGGGCCGTCCTACGAGCAGTGCTTC. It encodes CASSYRGPSYEQCF.

CDR3 sequence (DNA): TGTGCCAGCAGAGAAACTCCGAGACACGGGTCGGAGGCTTTCTTT. The encoded protein is CASRETPRHGSEAFF. V gene TRBV2 combines with J gene TRBJ1-1; D remains unclear. The CDR3 is 15 residues long. Germline V gives CDR1 SNHLY, CDR2 FYNNEI. V lost 6 bases, J lost 11 bases, and 25 bases lay in between.

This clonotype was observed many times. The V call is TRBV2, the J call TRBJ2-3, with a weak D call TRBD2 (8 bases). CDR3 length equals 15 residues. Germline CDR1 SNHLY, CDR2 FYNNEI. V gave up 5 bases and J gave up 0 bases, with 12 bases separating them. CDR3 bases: TGTGCCAGCAGTCGGGAGGGGGCTAGCACAGATACGCAGTATTTT. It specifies CASSREGASTDTQYF. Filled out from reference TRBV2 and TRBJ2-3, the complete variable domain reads EPEVTQTPSHQVTQMGQEVILRCVPISNHLYFYWYRQILGQKVEFLVSFYNNEISEKSEIFDDQFSVERPDGSNFTLKIRSTKLEDSAMYFCASSREGASTDTQYFGPGTRLTVL.

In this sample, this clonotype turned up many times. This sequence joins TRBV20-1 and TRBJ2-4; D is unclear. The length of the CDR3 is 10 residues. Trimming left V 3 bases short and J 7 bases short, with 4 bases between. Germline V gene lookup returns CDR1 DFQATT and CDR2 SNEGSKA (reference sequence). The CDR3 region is CSASTNIQYF. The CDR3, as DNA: TGCAGTGCTAGTACTAACATTCAGTACTTC.

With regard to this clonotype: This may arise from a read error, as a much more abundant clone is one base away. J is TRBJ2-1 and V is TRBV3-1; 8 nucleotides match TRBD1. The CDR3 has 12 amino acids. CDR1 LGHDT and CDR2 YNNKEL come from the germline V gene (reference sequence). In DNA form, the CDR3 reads TGTGCCAGCAGCTCAGGGGGCGATGAGCAGTCCTTC. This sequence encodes CASSSGGDEQSF.

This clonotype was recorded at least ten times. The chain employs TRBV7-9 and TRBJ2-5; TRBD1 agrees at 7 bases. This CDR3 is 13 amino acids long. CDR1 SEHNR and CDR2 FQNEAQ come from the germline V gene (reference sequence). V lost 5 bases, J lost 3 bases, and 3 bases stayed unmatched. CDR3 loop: CASSPDRKETQYF. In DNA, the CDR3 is TGTGCCAGCAGCCCGGACAGGAAAGAGACCCAGTACTTC.

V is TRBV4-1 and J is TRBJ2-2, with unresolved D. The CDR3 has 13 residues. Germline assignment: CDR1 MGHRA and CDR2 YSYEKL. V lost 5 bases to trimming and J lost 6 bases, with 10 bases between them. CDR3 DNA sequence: TGCGCCAGCAGCGAAGGGTGGTCCGGGGAGCTGTTTTTT. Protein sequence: CASSEGWSGELFF.

The CDR3 sequence: CSVEDPNAAGFYEQYF. The CDR3 DNA reads as TGCAGCGTTGAAGATCCGAATGCGGCAGGCTTCTACGAGCAGTACTTC. The genes are TRBV29-1 and TRBJ2-7; D is uncertain. Per germline, CDR1 SQVTM and CDR2 ANQGSEA. The CDR3 sequence is 16 residues long. V was pared by 0 bases and J by 3 bases, with 18 bases between.

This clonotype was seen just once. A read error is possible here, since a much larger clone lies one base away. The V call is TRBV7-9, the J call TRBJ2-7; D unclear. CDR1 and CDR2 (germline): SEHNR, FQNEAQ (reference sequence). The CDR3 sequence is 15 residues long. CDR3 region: CTSSLTVTAPHEQYF. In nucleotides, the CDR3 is TGTACCAGCAGCTTAACCGTCACAGCCCCCCACGAGCAGTACTTC.

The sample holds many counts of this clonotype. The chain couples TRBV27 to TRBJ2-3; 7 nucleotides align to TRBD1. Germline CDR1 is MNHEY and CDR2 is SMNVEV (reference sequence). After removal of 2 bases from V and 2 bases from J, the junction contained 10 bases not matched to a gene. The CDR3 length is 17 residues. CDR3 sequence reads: CASSLIPGQRNTDTQYF. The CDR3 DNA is TGTGCCAGCAGTTTAATACCGGGACAGAGAAACACAGATACGCAGTATTTT.

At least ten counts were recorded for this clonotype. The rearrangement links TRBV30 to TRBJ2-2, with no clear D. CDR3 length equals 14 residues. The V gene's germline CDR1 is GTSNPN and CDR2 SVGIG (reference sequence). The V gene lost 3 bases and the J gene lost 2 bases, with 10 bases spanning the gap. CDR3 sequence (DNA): TGTGCCTGGAGCGTACACGTAAACACCGGGGAGCTGTTTTTT. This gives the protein CAWSVHVNTGELFF.

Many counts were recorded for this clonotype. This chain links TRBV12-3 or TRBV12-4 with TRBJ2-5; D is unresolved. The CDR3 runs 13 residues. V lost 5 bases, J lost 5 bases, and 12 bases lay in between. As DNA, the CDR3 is TGTGCCAGCAGTGATTCTTTTGGGGAGACCCAGTACTTC. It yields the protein CASSDSFGETQYF.

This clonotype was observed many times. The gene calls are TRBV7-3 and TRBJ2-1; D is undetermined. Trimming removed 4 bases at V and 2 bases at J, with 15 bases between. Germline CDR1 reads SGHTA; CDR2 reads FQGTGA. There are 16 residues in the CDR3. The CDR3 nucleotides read TGTGCCAGCAGCTCCCGTGAAGCCCATACCTACAATGAGCAGTTCTTC. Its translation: CASSSREAHTYNEQFF.

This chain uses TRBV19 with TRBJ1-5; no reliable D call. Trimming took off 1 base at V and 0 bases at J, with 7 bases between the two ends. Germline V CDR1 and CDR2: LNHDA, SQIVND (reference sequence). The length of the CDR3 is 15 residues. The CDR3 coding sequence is TGTGCCAGTAGTATAGGGGAACATAGCAATCAGCCCCAGCATTTT. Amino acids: CASSIGEHSNQPQHF.